The clone carrying this T cell receptor (beta chain) was observed at least ten times. These data come from a study of T cells in Graves' hyperthyroidism and ophthalmopathy. TCR beta CDR3 region amplification was performed from RNA transcripts. HTBI primers were employed in a first-round RT-PCR of the TCR CDR3. TCRdb used MiXCR to reprocess the multiplex PCR reads, holding one entry per CDR3 protein. In the table there are 250,000 to 350,000 distinct CDR3 sequences, 15% to 20% of which are singletons. V was trimmed by 3 bases and J by 3 bases, leaving 24 bases between them. The length of the CDR3 is 18 residues.

The rearrangement links TRBV12-3 or TRBV12-4 to TRBJ2-7; a possible D gene is TRBD2 (6 bases). Sequencing used blood. This TCR derives from a man younger than 40 with Graves' hyperthyroidism. As DNA, the CDR3 is TGTGCCAGCAGTTTTCGGGCCTCCCTAACGGGAGTAATCTACGAGCAGTACTTC. Translated, it gives CASSFRASLTGVIYEQYF.